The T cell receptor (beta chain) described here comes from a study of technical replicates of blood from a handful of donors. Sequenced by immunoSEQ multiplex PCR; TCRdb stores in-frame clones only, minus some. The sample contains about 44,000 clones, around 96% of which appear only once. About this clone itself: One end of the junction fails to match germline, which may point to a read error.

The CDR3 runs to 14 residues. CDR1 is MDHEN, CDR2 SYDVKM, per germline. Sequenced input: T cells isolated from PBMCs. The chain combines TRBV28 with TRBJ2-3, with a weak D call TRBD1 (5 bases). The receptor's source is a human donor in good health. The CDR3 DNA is TGTGCCAGCAGTTTAAGGGGTGGCACAGATATGCAGTATTTT. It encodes CASSLRGGTDMQYF.